Below, 2 T cell receptor beta chains from the same sample are listed, as sequenced in a study of blood T cells in healthy people across ages. A second PCR of roughly 7 to 11 cycles used a sample-barcoded 5' primer and a J-beta primer mix. TCRdb re-called the 5' RACE reads through MiXCR, storing one row per CDR3 protein. The sample lists hundreds of thousands of distinct CDR3 sequences, approximately 49% occurring once. Sequencing was carried out using blood. Every receptor here comes from an older woman in good health.

On this clonotype: The junction and the germline gene differ at one end; a read error may be behind it. J is TRBJ2-5 and V is TRBV20-1; D is ambiguous. Germline V gene lookup returns CDR1 DFQATT and CDR2 SNEGSKA (reference sequence). The CDR3 loop spans 12 amino acids. CDR3 sequence (DNA): TGCAGTGCTAGGGGTTTACAAGAGTCCCAGTACTTC. Translated, it gives CSARGLQESQYF.

The chain joins TRBV20-1 to TRBJ2-7; TRBD1 matches at 9 bases. CDR1 is DFQATT, CDR2 SNEGSKA, per germline (reference sequence). The CDR3 is made up of 16 amino acids. Losses at the gene ends were 0 bases for V and 2 bases for J; bases not matched to a gene: 8. The CDR3 loop is CSARDDGQGLTYEQYF. In nucleotides, the CDR3 is TGCAGTGCTAGAGATGACGGACAGGGGCTTACCTACGAGCAGTACTTC.